Listed below are T cell receptor beta chains from one sample, sequenced in a study of blood T cell repertoires in COVID-19. The repertoire was sequenced with immunoSEQ multiplex PCR; TCRdb's copy has only in-frame clones and lacks some. The profile shows 200,000 to 300,000 clones, around 87% of them singletons. The sample comprised peripheral blood. These receptors all come from a woman aged 50 to 65 with acute or convalescent COVID-19. The CDR3 runs from the conserved cysteine through the conserved F or W. The D gene is left open where the match is weak. Clone size appears in some rows only: once, few, many, or a class for an expanded clone.

TRBD1 TRBJ1-5 . TRBV7-9 CASSLGGSGGHQPQHF TGTGCCAGCAGCTTAGGCGGCTCAGGGGGTCATCAGCCCCAGCATTTT
TRBD1 TRBJ2-7 . TRBV29-1 CSVGGQGNYEQYF TGCAGCGTCGGGGGACAGGGGAACTACGAGCAGTACTTC
. TRBJ2-7 few TRBV7-3 CASSRQDSPPFNEQYF TGTGCCAGCAGCCGGCAGGACAGTCCCCCTTTCAACGAGCAGTACTTC
TRBD2 TRBJ2-7 . TRBV9 CASSVGLADSYEQYF TGTGCCAGCAGCGTTGGACTAGCGGATTCCTACGAGCAGTACTTC
TRBD1 TRBJ1-2 . TRBV27 CASSLERTPRTGVPGGYTF TGTGCCAGCAGTTTGGAGCGTACGCCACGGACAGGGGTCCCTGGGGGCTACACCTTC
TRBD1 TRBJ1-2 . TRBV5-1 CASSLTGDATGGGYGGYTF TGCGCCAGCAGCTTGACCGGCGACGCTACAGGGGGCGGGTATGGTGGCTACACCTTC
TRBD2 TRBJ2-1 . TRBV6-1 CASLREQANEQFF TGTGCCAGCCTGCGGGAGCAGGCCAATGAGCAGTTCTTC
. TRBJ2-2 . TRBV9 CASSVSGGELFF TGTGCCAGCAGCGTCAGCGGCGGGGAGCTGTTTTTT
. TRBJ2-7 . TRBV7-9 CASSPGTEQYF TGTGCCAGCAGCCCAGGTACCGAGCAGTACTTC
TRBD1 TRBJ1-5 . TRBV30 CAWSKGGLQPQHF TGTGCCTGGAGTAAAGGGGGCCTTCAGCCCCAGCATTTT
. TRBJ1-1 once TRBV7-3 CASSHTGNTEAFF TGTGCCAGCAGTCACACAGGGAACACTGAAGCTTTCTTT
. TRBJ2-1 . TRBV7-2 CASSLQTLVYNEQFF TGTGCCAGCAGCCTGCAAACGTTAGTATACAATGAGCAGTTCTTC
TRBD1 TRBJ2-1 . TRBV28 CASKPGGSYNEQFF TGTGCCAGCAAACCAGGGGGCTCCTACAATGAGCAGTTCTTC
TRBD2 TRBJ2-7 . TRBV19 CASSIGLAVYSYEQYF TGTGCCAGTAGTATAGGACTAGCGGTGTACTCCTACGAGCAGTACTTC
. TRBJ2-3 . TRBV5-1 CASRRTWGPDTQYF TGCGCCAGCCGAAGGACTTGGGGGCCAGATACGCAGTATTTT
TRBD2 TRBJ2-1 . TRBV5-4 CASSAKSGTRSYNEQFF TGTGCCAGCAGCGCCAAATCCGGGACTAGGTCCTACAATGAGCAGTTCTTC
TRBD1 TRBJ1-2 . TRBV6-2/TRBV6-3 CASSSRDRGLYGYTF TGTGCCAGCAGTTCCCGGGACAGGGGTCTCTATGGCTACACCTTC
TRBD2 TRBJ2-1 . TRBV9 CASSLGLAGSLGNEQFF TGTGCCAGCAGCTTGGGACTAGCGGGATCATTGGGCAATGAGCAGTTCTTC
. TRBJ1-2 . TRBV27 CASSLNGQRGFIVGYTF TGTGCCAGCAGTTTAAATGGGCAAAGGGGGTTCATTGTTGGCTACACCTTC
TRBD2 TRBJ2-7 few TRBV5-1 CASSSTSGPYEQYF TGCGCCAGCAGCTCGACTAGCGGCCCCTACGAGCAGTACTTC
TRBD1 TRBJ2-4 . TRBV27 CASRQQGENIQYF TGTGCCAGCAGACAACAGGGGGAGAACATTCAGTACTTC
TRBD2 TRBJ2-1 . TRBV10-3 CAISDRLAGNNEQFF TGTGCCATCAGTGATCGGCTAGCGGGGAACAATGAGCAGTTCTTC